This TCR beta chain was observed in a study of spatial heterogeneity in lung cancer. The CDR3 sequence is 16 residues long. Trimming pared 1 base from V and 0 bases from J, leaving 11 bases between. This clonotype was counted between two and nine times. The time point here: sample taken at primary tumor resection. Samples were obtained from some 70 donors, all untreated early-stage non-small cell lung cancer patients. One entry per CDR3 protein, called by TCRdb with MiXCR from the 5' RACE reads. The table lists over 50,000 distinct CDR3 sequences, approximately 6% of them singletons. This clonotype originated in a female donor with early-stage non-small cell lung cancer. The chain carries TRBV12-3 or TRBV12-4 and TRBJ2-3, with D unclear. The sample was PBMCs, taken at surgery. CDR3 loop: CASSLDSPISTDTQYF. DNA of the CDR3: TGTGCCAGCAGTTTAGACTCACCTATAAGCACAGATACGCAGTATTTT.